The subject of this entry is one T cell receptor (beta chain). Its target is unknown. The data are from a study of regulatory and conventional T cells in RAG deficiency. The study, taken as a whole, reports: Omenn syndrome and CID/AS patients had around 100-fold fewer unique Treg TCR beta sequences, versus roughly 10-fold elsewhere.

Libraries were prepared by immunoSEQ multiplex PCR; TCRdb keeps only in-frame clonotypes and omits some of them. The table has 6,000 or so clones, 85% to 95% seen once. The specimen sequenced was CD8+ T cells sorted from blood. The receptor comes from a human donor with RAG deficiency presenting as severe combined immunodeficiency.

The CDR3 DNA is TGTGCCAGCAGGCGCGCCCGGGAGCTGTTTTTT. Translating it yields CASRRARELFF. The chain carries TRBV28 and TRBJ2-2; no firm D call. This CDR3 comprises 11 residues. Germline CDR1 and CDR2: MDHEN and SYDVKM. V dropped 6 bases and J dropped 9 bases, with 8 bases sitting between them.